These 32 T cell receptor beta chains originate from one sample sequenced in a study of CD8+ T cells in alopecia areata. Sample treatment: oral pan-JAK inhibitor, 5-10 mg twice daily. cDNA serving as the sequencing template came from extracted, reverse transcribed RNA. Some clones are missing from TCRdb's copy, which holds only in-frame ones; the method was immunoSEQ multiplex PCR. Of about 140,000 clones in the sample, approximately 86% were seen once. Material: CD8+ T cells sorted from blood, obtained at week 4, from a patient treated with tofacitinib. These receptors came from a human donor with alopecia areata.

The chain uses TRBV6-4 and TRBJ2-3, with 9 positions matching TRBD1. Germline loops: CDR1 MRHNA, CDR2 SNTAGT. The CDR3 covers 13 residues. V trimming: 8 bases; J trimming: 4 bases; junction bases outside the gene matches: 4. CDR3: CASPGQGSDTQYF. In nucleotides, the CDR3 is TGTGCCAGCCCGGGACAGGGTTCAGATACGCAGTATTTT.

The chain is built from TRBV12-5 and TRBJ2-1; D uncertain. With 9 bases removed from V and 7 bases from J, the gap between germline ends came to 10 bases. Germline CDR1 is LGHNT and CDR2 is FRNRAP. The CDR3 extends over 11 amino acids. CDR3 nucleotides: TGTGCTAGCAGCCTGGGGAATGAGCAGTTCTTC. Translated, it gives CASSLGNEQFF.

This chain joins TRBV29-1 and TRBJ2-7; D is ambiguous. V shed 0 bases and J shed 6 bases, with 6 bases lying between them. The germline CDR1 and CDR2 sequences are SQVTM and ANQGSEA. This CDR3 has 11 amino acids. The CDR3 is CSVEDDGEQYF. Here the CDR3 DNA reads TGCAGCGTTGAAGATGATGGCGAGCAGTACTTC.

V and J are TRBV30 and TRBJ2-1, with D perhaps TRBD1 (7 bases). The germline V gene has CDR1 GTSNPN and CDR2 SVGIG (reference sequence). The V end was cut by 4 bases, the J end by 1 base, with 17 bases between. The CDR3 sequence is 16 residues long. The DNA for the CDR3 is TGTGCCTGGAAAAGATGGAGGGGGCTATCCTACAATGAGCAGTTCTTC. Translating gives CAWKRWRGLSYNEQFF.

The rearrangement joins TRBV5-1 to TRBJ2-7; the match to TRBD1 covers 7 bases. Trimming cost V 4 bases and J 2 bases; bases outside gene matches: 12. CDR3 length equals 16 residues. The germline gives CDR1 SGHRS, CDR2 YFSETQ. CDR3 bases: TGCGCCAGCAGCCCGCTAGGACAGGATCGCCCCTACGAGCAGTACTTC. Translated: CASSPLGQDRPYEQYF.

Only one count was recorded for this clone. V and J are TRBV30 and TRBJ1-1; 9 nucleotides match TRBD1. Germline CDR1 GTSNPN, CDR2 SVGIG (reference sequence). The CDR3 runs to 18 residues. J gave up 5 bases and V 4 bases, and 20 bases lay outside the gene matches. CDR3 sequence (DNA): TGTGCCTGGACCTGTAAGGGACAGGGAATGATCCTAGTGACTGAAGCTTTCTTT. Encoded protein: CAWTCKGQGMILVTEAFF.

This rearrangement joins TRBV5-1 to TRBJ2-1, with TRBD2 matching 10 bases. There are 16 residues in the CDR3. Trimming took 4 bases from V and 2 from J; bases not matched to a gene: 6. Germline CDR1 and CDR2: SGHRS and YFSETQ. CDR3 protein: CASSPTSGAAYNEQFF. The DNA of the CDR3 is TGCGCCAGCAGCCCAACTAGCGGGGCCGCCTACAATGAGCAGTTCTTC.

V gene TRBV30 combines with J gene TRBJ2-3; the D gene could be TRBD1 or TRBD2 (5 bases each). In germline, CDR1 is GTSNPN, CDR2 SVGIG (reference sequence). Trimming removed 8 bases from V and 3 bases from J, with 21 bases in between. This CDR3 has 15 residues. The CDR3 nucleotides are TGTGCCAGTGCCCGGGACGGTCGTGGAACAGATACGCAGTATTTT. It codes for CASARDGRGTDTQYF.

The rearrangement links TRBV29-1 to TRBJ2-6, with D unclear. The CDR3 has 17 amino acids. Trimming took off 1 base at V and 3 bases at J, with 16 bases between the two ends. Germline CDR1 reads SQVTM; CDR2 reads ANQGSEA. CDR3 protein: CSVEAAGIDHGANVLTF. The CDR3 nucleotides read TGCAGCGTTGAAGCGGCAGGAATTGACCATGGGGCCAACGTCCTGACTTTC.

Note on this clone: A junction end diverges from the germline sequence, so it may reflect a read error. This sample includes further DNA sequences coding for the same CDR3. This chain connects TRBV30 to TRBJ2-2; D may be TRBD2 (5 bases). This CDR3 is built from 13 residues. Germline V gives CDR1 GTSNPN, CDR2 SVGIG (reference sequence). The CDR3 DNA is TGCGCCTGGAGTCCTCGGGGAGCCGGGGAGCTGTTTTTT. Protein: CAWSPRGAGELFF.

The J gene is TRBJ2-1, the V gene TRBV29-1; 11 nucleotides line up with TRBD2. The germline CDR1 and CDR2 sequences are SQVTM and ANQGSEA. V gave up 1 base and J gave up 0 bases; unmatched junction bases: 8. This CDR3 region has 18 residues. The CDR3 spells CSVEGLAGLRSSYNEQFF. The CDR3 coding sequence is TGCAGCGTTGAAGGACTAGCGGGGCTACGGAGCTCCTACAATGAGCAGTTCTTC.

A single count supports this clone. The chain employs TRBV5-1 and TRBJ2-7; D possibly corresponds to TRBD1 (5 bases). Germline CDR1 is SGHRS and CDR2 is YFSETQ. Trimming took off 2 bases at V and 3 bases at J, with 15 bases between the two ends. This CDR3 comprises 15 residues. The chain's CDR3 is CASSLNLARVYEQYF. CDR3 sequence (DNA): TGCGCCAGCAGCTTAAATTTGGCCAGGGTCTACGAGCAGTACTTC.

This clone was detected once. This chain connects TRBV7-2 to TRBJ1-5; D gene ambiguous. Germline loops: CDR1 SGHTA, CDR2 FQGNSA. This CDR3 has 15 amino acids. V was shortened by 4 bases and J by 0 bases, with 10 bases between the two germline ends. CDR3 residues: CASSWDPDSNQPQHF. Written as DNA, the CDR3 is TGTGCCAGCAGCTGGGATCCTGATAGCAATCAGCCCCAGCATTTT. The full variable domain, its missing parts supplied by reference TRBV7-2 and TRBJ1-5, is GAGVSQSPSNKVTEKGKDVELRCDPISGHTALYWYRQSLGQGLEFLIYFQGNSAPDKSGLPSDRFSAERTGGSVSTLTIQRTQQEDSAVYLCASSWDPDSNQPQHFGDGTRLSIL.

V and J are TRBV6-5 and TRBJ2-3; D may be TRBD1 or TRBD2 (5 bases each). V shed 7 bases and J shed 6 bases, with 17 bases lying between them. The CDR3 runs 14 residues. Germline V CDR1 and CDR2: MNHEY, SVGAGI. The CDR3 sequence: CASTPGAGSDTQYF. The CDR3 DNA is TGTGCCAGCACCCCCGGGGCTGGATCCGATACGCAGTATTTT.

DNA for the CDR3: TGTGCCAGTAGTATCGGGAACACCTACAATGAGCAGTTCTTC. Translated, it gives CASSIGNTYNEQFF. The rearrangement joins TRBV19 to TRBJ2-1; TRBD2 might be the D (5 bases). With 3 bases removed from V and 2 bases from J, the gap between germline ends came to 8 bases. Germline CDR1 is LNHDA and CDR2 is SQIVND (reference sequence). This CDR3 comprises 14 residues.

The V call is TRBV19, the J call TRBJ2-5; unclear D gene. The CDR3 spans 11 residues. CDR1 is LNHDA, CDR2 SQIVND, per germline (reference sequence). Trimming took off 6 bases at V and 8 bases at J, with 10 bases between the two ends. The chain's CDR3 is CASRSDETQYF. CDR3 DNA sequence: TGTGCCAGTAGATCCGATGAAACCCAGTACTTC.

The CDR3 loop reads CASSLTGASTGELFF. Written as DNA, the CDR3 is TGTGCCAGCAGCTTGACAGGGGCGTCCACCGGGGAGCTGTTTTTT. The chain links TRBV13 to TRBJ2-2; TRBD1 matches at 8 bases. Germline V gene sequence: CDR1 PRHDT, CDR2 FYEKMQ (reference sequence). V trimming: 3 bases; J trimming: 4 bases; junction bases outside the gene matches: 4. The CDR3 is 15 residues long.

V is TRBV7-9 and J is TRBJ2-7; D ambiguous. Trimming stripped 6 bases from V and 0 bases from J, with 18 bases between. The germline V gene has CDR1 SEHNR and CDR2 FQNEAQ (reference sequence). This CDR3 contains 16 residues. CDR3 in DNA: TGTGCCAGCAGTTTTCCCCGAACGGTGAGCTCCTACGAGCAGTACTTC. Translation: CASSFPRTVSSYEQYF.

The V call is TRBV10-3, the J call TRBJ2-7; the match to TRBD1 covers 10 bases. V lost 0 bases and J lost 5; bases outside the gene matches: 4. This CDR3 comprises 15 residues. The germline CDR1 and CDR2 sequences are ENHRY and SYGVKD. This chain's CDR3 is CAISESGQGSNEQYF. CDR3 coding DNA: TGTGCCATCAGTGAGTCGGGACAGGGGAGCAACGAGCAGTACTTC.

CDR3 sequence (DNA): TGTGCCAGCAGCTTATATGGAGGGACAGGGGTTAGGTACGAGCAGTACTTC. This gives the protein CASSLYGGTGVRYEQYF. This rearrangement joins TRBV11-2 to TRBJ2-7; 10 bases fit TRBD1. The CDR3 totals 17 residues. J gave up 4 bases and V 2 bases, and 11 bases lay outside the gene matches. Per germline, CDR1 SGHAT and CDR2 FQNNGV.

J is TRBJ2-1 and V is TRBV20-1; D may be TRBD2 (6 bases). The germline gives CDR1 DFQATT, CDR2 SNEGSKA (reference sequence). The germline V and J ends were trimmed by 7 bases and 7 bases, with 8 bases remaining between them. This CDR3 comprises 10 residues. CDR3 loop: CSGGENEQFF. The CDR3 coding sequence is TGCAGTGGGGGGGAGAATGAGCAGTTCTTC.

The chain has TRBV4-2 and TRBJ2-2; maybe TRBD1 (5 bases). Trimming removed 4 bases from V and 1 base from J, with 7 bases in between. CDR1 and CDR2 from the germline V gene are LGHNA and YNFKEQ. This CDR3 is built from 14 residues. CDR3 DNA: TGTGCCAGCAGCCCCGGACAGAACACCGGGGAGCTGTTTTTT. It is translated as CASSPGQNTGELFF.

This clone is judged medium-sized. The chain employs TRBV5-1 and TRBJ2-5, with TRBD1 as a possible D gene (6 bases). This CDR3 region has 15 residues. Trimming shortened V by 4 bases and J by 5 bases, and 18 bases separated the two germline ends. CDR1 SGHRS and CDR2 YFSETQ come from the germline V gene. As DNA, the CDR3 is TGCGCCAGCAGCACAGAGGACAGCTCCGGGGAGACCCAGTACTTC. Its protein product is CASSTEDSSGETQYF.

The CDR3 here is CASSTLTLTGRRSGELFF. CDR3 DNA sequence: TGTGCCAGCAGCACCCTTACCTTGACAGGGCGTAGGTCCGGGGAGCTGTTTTTT. The gene calls are TRBV7-2 and TRBJ2-2; 7 bases fit TRBD1. The trim removed 5 bases at V and 6 bases at J, leaving 18 bases unmatched. CDR3 length equals 18 residues. Germline V gives CDR1 SGHTA, CDR2 FQGNSA.

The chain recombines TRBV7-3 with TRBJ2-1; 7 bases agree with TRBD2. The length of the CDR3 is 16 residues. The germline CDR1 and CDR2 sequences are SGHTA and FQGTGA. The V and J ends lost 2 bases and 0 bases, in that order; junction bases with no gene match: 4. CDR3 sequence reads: CASSLYGGSSYNEQFF. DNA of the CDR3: TGTGCCAGCAGCTTATATGGCGGGAGCTCCTACAATGAGCAGTTCTTC.

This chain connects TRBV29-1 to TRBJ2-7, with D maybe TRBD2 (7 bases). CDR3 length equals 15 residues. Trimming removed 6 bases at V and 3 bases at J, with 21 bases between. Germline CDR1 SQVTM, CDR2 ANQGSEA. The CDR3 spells CSVTGSGKEGYEQYF. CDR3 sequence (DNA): TGCAGCGTCACAGGGAGCGGGAAAGAGGGCTACGAGCAGTACTTC.

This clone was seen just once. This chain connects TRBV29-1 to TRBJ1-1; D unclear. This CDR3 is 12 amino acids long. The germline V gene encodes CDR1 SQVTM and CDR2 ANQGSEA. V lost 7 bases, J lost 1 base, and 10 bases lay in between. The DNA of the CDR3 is TGCAGCGGTAGCAGAGAGAACACTGAAGCTTTCTTT. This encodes CSGSRENTEAFF.

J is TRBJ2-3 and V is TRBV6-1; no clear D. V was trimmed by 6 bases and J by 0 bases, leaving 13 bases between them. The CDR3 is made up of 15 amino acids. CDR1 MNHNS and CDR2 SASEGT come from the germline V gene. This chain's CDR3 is CASRDVYGSTDTQYF. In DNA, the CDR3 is TGTGCCAGCAGGGACGTGTACGGGAGCACAGATACGCAGTATTTT.

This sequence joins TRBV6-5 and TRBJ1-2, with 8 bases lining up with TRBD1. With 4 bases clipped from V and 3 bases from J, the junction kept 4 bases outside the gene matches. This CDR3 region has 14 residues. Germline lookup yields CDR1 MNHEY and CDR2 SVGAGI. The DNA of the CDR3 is TGTGCCAGCAGTTTATTGGACAGGGACTATGGCTACACCTTC. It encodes CASSLLDRDYGYTF.

CDR3 residues: CASSYWGRGANNEQFF. The CDR3 region has the DNA TGTGCCAGCAGCTATTGGGGAAGGGGCGCAAACAATGAGCAGTTCTTC. The V call is TRBV27, the J call TRBJ2-1; D might be TRBD1 (5 bases). CDR1 and CDR2 (germline): MNHEY, SMNVEV (reference sequence). The CDR3 runs 16 residues. The V and J ends lost 6 bases and 5 bases respectively, with 20 bases between them.

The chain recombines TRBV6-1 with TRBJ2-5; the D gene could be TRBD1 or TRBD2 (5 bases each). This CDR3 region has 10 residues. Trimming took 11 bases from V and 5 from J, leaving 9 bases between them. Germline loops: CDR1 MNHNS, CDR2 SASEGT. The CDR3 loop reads CAGGWETQYF. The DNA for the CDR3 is TGTGCCGGGGGATGGGAGACCCAGTACTTC.

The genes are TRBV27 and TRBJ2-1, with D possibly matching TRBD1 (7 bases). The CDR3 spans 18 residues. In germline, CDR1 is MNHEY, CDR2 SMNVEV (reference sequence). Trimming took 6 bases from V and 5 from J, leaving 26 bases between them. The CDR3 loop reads CASRALQGVSRLDNEQFF. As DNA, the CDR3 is TGTGCCAGCAGGGCTCTCCAGGGGGTATCGAGACTAGACAATGAGCAGTTCTTC.